There are a few counts of the clone carrying this TCR beta chain. Antigen specificity is unknown. The CDR3 runs to 14 residues. Trimming cost V 6 bases and J 0 bases, with 9 bases left between them. The data were obtained in a study of identical twins. Study-level points and caveats: Memory repertoires lacked the insertion deficit that abundant cord blood beta clonotypes showed. Monozygotic twin pairs showed more out-of-frame TCR alpha sharing than models estimated.

TCRdb ran MiXCR on the 5' RACE reads and lists one entry per CDR3 protein. This table has around 530,000 distinct CDR3 sequences, approximately 16% appearing once. This same sample was also part of a study on yellow fever vaccine responses in identical twins.

Source material: CD4+ T cells sorted from blood. This sequence originates from a woman aged 18 to 35 in good health. V usage is TRBV12-3 or TRBV12-4 and J usage is TRBJ2-4, with a weak D call TRBD2 (7 bases). CDR3 sequence reads: CASRGGGAKNIQYF. The CDR3 nucleotides are TGTGCCAGCAGGGGAGGGGGAGCCAAAAACATTCAGTACTTC.